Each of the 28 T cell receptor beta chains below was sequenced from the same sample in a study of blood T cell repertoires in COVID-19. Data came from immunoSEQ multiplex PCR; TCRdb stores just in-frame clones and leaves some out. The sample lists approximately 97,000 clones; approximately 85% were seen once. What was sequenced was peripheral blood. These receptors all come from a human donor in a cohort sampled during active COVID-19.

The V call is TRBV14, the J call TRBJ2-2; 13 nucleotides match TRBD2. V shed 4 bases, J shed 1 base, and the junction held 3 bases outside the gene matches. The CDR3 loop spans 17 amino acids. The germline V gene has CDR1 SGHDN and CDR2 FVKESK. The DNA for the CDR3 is TGTGCCAGCAGCCCTTGGACTAGCGGGGGGAACACCGGGGAGCTGTTTTTT. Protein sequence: CASSPWTSGGNTGELFF.

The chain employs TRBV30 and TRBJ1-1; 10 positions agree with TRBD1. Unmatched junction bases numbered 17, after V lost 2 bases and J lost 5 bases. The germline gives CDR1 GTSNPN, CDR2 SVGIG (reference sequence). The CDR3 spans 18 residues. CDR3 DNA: TGTGCCTGGAGTCCGAAACTGGGACAGGGGCCTAGTCCGACTGAAGCTTTCTTT. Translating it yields CAWSPKLGQGPSPTEAFF. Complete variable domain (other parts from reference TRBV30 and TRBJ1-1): SQTIHQWPATLVQPVGSPLSLECTVEGTSNPNLYWYRQAAGRGLQLLFYSVGIGQISSEVPQNLSASRPQDRQFILSSKKLLLSDSGFYLCAWSPKLGQGPSPTEAFFGQGTRLTVV.

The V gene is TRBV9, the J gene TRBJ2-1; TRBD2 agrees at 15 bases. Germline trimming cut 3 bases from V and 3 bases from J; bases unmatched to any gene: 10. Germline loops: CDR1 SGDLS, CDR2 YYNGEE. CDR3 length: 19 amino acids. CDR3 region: CASSGGLAGGALGYNEQFF. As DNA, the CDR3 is TGTGCCAGCAGCGGGGGACTAGCGGGAGGAGCTCTTGGCTACAATGAGCAGTTCTTC.

The CDR3 bases are TGTGCCAGCAGCCCGACTCGCGCGGGGGCCTATGGCTACACCTTC. Encoded protein: CASSPTRAGAYGYTF. The chain joins TRBV3-1 (or the pseudogene TRBV3-2) to TRBJ1-2; D might be TRBD1 (6 bases). The germline CDR1 and CDR2 sequences are LGHDT and YNNKEL (reference sequence). This CDR3 spans 15 amino acids. The ends were cut back, 4 bases at V and 4 bases at J, with 16 bases in the middle.

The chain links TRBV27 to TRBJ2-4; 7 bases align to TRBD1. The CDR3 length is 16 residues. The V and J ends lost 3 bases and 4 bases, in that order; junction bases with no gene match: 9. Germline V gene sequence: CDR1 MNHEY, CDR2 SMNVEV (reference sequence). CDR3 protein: CASSFTYRGPKNIQYF. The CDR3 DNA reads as TGTGCCAGCAGTTTTACGTACAGGGGACCAAAAAACATTCAGTACTTC.

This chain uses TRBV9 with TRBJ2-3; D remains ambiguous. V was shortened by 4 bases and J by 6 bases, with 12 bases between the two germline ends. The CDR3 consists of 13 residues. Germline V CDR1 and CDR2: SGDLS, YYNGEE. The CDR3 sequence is CASSISPSDTQYF. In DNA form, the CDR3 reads TGTGCCAGCAGCATATCCCCCTCGGATACGCAGTATTTT.

The CDR3 region is CASSPRQGDPYEQYF. DNA of the CDR3: TGTGCCAGCTCACCAAGACAGGGGGATCCTTACGAGCAGTACTTC. The rearrangement links TRBV18 to TRBJ2-7, with 9 nucleotides matching TRBD1. V dropped 2 bases and J dropped 4; count of bases not matched to a gene: 6. The germline V gene encodes CDR1 KGHSH and CDR2 LQKENI. The CDR3 runs to 15 residues.

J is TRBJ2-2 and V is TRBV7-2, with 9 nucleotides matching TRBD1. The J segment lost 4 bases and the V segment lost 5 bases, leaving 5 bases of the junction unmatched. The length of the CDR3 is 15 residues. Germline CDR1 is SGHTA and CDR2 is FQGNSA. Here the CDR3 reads CASSNRGLSTGELFF. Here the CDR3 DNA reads TGTGCCAGCAGCAACAGGGGGCTGAGCACCGGGGAGCTGTTTTTT.

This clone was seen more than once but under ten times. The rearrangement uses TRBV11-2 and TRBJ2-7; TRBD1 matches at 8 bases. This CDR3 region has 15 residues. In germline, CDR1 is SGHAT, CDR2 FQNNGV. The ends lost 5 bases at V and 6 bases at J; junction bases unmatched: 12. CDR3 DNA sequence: TGTGCCAGCAGCCCAAGACAGGGGACACCGTTCGAGCAGTACTTC. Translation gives CASSPRQGTPFEQYF. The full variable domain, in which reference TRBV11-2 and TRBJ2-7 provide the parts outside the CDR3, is EAGVAQSPRYKIIEKRQSVAFWCNPISGHATLYWYQQILGQGPKLLIQFQNNGVVDDSQLPKDRFSAERLKGVDSTLKIQPAKLEDSAVYLCASSPRQGTPFEQYFGPGTRLTVT.

The CDR3 nucleotides are TGCAGCGTTGAAGATCCCCGGGGGAGAGCCCAGCATTTT. It codes for CSVEDPRGRAQHF. The chain is built from TRBV29-1 and TRBJ1-5; weak D call: TRBD1 (5 bases). CDR1 and CDR2 from the germline V gene are SQVTM and ANQGSEA. V was trimmed by 0 bases and J by 11 bases, leaving 14 bases between them. The CDR3 totals 13 residues.

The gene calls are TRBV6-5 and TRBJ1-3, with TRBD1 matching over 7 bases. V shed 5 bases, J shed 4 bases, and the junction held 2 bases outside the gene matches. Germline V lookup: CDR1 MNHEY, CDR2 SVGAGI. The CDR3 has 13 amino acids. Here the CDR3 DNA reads TGTGCCAGCAGTACGACAGGGGGAAACACCATATATTTT. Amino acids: CASSTTGGNTIYF.

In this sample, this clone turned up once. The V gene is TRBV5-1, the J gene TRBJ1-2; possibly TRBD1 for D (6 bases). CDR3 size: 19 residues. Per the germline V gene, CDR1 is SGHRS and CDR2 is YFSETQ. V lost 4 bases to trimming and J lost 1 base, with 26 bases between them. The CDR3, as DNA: TGCGCCAGCAGCCGGGGGGGCGGGAGAGGTTGGAACAATAACTATGGCTACACCTTC. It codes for CASSRGGGRGWNNNYGYTF.

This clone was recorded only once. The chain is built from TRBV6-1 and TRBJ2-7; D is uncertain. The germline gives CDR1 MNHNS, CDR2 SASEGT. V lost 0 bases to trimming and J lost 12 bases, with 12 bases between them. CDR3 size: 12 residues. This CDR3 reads CASSEAESSRYF. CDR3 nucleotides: TGTGCCAGCAGTGAAGCTGAGTCGTCGAGGTACTTC.

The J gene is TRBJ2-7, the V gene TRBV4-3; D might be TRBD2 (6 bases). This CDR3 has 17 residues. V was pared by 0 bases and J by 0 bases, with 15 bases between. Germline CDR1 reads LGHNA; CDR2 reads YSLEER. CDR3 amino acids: CASSQDLAGRFSYEQYF. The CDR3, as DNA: TGCGCCAGCAGCCAAGATCTGGCTGGGAGGTTCTCCTACGAGCAGTACTTC.

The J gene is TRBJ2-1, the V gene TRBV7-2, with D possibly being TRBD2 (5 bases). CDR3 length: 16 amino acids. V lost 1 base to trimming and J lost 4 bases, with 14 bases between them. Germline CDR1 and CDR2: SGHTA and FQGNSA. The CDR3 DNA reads TGTGCCAGCAGCTTAGGCCCTCTTGGCGGGTACAATGAGCAGTTCTTC. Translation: CASSLGPLGGYNEQFF.

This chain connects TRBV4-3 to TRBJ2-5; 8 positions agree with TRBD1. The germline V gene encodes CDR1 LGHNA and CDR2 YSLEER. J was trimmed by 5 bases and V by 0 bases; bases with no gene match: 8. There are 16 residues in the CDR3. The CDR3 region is CASSQEGQGARETQYF. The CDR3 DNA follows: TGCGCCAGCAGCCAAGAAGGGCAGGGGGCACGGGAGACCCAGTACTTC.

The CDR3 region is CASSFMGSTNSPLHF. CDR3 DNA: TGTGCCAGCAGCTTCATGGGCAGTACTAATTCACCCCTCCACTTT. This chain connects TRBV7-2 to TRBJ1-6, with unresolved D. The CDR3 has 15 amino acids. Germline V gene lookup returns CDR1 SGHTA and CDR2 FQGNSA. With 3 bases removed from V and 6 bases from J, the gap between germline ends came to 12 bases.

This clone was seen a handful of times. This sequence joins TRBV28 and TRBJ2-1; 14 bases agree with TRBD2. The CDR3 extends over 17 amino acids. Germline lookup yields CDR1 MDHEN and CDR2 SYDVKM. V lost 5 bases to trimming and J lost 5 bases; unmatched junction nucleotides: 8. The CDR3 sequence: CASSQAGLAGVNNEQFF. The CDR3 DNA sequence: TGTGCCAGCAGTCAAGCGGGACTAGCGGGAGTCAACAATGAGCAGTTCTTC. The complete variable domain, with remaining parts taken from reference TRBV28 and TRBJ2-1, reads DVKVTQSSRYLVKRTGEKVFLECVQDMDHENMFWYRQDPGLGLRLIYFSYDVKMKEKGDIPEGYSVSREKKERFSLILESASTNQTSMYLCASSQAGLAGVNNEQFFGPGTRLTVL.

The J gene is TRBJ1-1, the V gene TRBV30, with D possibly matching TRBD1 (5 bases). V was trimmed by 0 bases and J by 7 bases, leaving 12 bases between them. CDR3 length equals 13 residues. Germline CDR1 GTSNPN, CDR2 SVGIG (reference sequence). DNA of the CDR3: TGTGCCTGGAGTGTTGGGGGGATTGGTGAAGCTTTCTTT. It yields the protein CAWSVGGIGEAFF.

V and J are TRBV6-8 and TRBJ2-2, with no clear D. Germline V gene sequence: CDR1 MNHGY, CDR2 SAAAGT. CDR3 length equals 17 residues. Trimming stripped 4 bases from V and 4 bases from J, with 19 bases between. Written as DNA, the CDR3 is TGTGCCAGCAGTTCCCCCCGGCAGCAGGATACCACCGGGGAGCTGTTTTTT. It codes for CASSSPRQQDTTGELFF.

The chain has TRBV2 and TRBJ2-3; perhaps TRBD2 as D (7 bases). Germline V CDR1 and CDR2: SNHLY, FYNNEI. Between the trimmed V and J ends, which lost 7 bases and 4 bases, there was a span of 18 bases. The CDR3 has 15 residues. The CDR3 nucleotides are TGTGCCAGCACCCCGACCGGAGGGGGGGCAGATACGCAGTATTTT. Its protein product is CASTPTGGGADTQYF.

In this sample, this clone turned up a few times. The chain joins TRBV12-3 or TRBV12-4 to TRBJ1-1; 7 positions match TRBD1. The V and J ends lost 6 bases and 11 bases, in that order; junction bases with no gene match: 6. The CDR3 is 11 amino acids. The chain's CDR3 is CASSTTGRAFF. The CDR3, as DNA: TGTGCCAGCAGCACGACAGGGCGGGCTTTCTTT.

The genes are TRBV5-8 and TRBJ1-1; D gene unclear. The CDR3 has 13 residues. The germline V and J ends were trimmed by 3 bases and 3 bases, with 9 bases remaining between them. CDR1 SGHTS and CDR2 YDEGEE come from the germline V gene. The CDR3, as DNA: TGTGCCAGCAGCTCGACTGTTTACACTGAAGCTTTCTTT. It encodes CASSSTVYTEAFF.

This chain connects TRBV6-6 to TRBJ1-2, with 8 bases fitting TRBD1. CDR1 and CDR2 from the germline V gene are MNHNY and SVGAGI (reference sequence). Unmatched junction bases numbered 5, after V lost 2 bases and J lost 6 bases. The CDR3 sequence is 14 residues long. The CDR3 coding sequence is TGTGCCAGCAGTTACATCCAGGGGGCGGATGGCTACACCTTC. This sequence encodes CASSYIQGADGYTF.

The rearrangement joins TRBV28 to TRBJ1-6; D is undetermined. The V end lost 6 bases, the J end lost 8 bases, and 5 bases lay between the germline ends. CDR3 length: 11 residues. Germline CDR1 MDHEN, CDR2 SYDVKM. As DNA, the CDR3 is TGTGCCAGCAGGGCTGATTCACCCCTCCACTTT. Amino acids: CASRADSPLHF.

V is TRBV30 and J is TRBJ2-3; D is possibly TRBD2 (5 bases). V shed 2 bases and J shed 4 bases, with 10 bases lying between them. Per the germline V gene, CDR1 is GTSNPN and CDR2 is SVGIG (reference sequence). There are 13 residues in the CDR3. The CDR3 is CAWSPSRADTQYF. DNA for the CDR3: TGTGCCTGGAGTCCCTCGCGGGCAGATACGCAGTATTTT.

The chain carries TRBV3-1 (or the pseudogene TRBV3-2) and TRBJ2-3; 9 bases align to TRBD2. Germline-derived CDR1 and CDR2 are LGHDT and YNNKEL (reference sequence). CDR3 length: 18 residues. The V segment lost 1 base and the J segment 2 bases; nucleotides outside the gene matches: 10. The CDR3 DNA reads TGTGCCAGCAGCCAAGTTGACTTGGGCGGGAGGGCCACAGATACGCAGTATTTT. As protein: CASSQVDLGGRATDTQYF.

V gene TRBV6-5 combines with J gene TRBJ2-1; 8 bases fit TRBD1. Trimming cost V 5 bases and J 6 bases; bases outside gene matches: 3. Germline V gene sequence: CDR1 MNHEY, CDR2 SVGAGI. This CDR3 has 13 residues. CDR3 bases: TGTGCCAGCAGTCGACAGGGGTTCAATGAGCAGTTCTTC. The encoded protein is CASSRQGFNEQFF.